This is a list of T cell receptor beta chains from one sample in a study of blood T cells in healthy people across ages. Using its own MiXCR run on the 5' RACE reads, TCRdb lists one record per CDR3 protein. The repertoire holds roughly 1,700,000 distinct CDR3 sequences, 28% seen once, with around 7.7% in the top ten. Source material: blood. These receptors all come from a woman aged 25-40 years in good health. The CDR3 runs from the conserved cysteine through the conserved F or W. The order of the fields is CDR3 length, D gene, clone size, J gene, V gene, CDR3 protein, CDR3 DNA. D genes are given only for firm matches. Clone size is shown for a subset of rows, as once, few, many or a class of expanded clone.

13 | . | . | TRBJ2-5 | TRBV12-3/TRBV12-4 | CASTIDSEETQYF | TGTGCCAGCACCATTGACAGCGAAGAGACCCAGTACTTC
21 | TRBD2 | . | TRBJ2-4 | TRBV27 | CASSGTSGGVCGTLAKNIQYF | TGTGCCAGCAGTGGAACTAGCGGGGGGGTCTGCGGAACCCTAGCCAAAAACATTCAGTACTTC
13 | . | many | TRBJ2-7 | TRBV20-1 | CSARGLLSYEQYF | TGCAGTGCTAGGGGACTCCTCTCCTACGAGCAGTACTTC
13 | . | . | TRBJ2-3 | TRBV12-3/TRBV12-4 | CASSFTSADTQYF | TGTGCCAGCAGTTTTACGTCGGCAGATACGCAGTATTTT
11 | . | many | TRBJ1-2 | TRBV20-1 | CSAVRDLGYTF | TGCAGTGCTGTCCGGGACTTGGGCTACACCTTC
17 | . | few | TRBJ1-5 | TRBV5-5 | CASSLASWVRSNQPQHF | TGTGCCAGCAGCTTGGCTTCGTGGGTCCGGAGCAATCAGCCCCAGCATTTT
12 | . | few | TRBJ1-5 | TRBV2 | CASSEDTEPQHF | TGTGCCAGCAGTGAAGACACAGAGCCCCAGCATTTT
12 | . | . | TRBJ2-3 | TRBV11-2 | CASSFEGDTRYF | TGTGCCAGCAGCTTTGAGGGAGATACGCGGTATTTT
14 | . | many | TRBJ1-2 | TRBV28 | CASISLRARYGYTF | TGTGCCAGCATATCACTCCGAGCCCGCTATGGCTACACCTTC
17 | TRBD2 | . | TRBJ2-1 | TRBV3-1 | CASSQDYGLAGGNEQFF | TGTGCCAGCAGCCAAGATTATGGACTAGCGGGGGGGAATGAGCAGTTCTTC
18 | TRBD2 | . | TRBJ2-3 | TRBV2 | CASSSGTSGGYRTDTQYF | TGTGCCAGCAGCTCCGGGACTAGCGGGGGGTACCGCACAGATACGCAGTATTTT
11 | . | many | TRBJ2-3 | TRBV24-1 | CATSASDTQYF | TGTGCCACCAGTGCGTCGGATACGCAGTATTTT
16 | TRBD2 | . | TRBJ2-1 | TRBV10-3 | CATKAGLAGGVNEQFF | TGTGCCACTAAAGCGGGACTAGCGGGAGGGGTCAATGAGCAGTTCTTC
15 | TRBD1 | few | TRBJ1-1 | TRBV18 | CASSPPGGGLTEAFF | TGTGCCAGCTCCCCTCCGGGAGGGGGCCTCACTGAAGCTTTCTTT
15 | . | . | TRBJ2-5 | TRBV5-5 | CASSLGLARRETQYF | TGTGCCAGCAGCCTTGGTCTCGCCCGAAGGGAGACCCAGTACTTC
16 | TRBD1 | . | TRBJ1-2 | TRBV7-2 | CASSPTTDRGLSGYTF | TGTGCCAGCAGCCCTACGACAGACAGGGGGCTTAGTGGCTACACCTTC
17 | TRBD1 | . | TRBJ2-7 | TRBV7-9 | CASSSSSDRGRSYEQYF | TGTGCCAGCAGCTCTAGTTCGGACAGGGGACGGTCCTACGAGCAGTACTTC
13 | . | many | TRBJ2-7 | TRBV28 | CASFAQGSYEQYF | TGTGCCAGCTTCGCGCAGGGGAGTTACGAGCAGTACTTC